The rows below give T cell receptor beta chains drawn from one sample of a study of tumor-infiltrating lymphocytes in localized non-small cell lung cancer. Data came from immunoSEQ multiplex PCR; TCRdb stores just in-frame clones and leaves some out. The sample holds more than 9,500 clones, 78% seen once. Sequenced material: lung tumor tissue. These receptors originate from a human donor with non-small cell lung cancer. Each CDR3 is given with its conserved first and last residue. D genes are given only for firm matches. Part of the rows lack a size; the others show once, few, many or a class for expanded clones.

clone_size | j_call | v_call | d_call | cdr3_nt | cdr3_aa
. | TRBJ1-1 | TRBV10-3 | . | TGTGCCATCTTCGGGGGGAATCCCTCGAACACTGAAGCTTTCTTT | CAIFGGNPSNTEAFF
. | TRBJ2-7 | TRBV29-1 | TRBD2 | TGCAGCGTTGAAGAAGCGGGAGCGTCCTACGAGCAGTACTTC | CSVEEAGASYEQYF
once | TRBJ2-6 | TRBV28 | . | . | CASSSSFAGPFISVANVLTF
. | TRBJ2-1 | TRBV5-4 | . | TGTGCCAGCAGCTTAGCGGGCTTCCCTTACAATGAGCAGTTCTTC | CASSLAGFPYNEQFF
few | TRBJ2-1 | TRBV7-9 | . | TGTGCCAGCAGCCTTAGTGGTTCCGGGGGAAATGAGCAGTTCTTC | CASSLSGSGGNEQFF
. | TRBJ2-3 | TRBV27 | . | TGTGCCAGCAGTTTAACGGGCTTGACAGATACGCAGTATTTT | CASSLTGLTDTQYF
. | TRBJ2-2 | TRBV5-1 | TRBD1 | TGCGCCAGCAGCTTGGTCGGACAGGACACCGGGGAGCTGTTTTTT | CASSLVGQDTGELFF
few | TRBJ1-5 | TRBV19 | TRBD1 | TGTGCCAGTAGTATCCCGCAGGGGAGGTCTCAGGGGGATCAGCCCCAGCATTTT | CASSIPQGRSQGDQPQHF
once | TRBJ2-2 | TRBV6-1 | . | TGTGCCAGCAGGGAACAACAGGGTGCCGGGGAGCTGTTTTTT | CASREQQGAGELFF
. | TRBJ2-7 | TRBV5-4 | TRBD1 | TGTGCCAGCAGCTTGGGGACAGGGACCTACGAGCAGTACTTC | CASSLGTGTYEQYF
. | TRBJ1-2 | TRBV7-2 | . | TGTGCCAGCAGCTTAGGCAGACACTCGGGTGGCTACACCTTC | CASSLGRHSGGYTF
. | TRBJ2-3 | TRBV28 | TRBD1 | TGTGCCAGCAGGACAGGGTCTCAGATAGTAGATACGCAGTATTTT | CASRTGSQIVDTQYF
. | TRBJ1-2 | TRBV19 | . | TGTGCCAGTAGTCCCCGGGGCAGGGACGACTATGGCTACACCTTC | CASSPRGRDDYGYTF
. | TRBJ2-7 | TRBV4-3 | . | TGCGCCAGCAGCCAAGGGGTGAAGTGGCGGGCAAGCCCTTCCTACGAGCAGTACTTC | CASSQGVKWRASPSYEQYF
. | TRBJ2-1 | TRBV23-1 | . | TGCGCCAGCAGCCAATGTTTGGGGCGAGGAAATGAGCAGTTCTTC | CASSQCLGRGNEQFF
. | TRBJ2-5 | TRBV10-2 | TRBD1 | TGCGCCAGCAGTGGGGCAGGGACAGTCGGGAACTACGAGCGGTACTTC | CASSGAGTVGNYERYF
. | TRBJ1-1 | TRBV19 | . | TGTGCCAGTAGTGCGGCAGGGACGAACACTGAAGCTTTCTTT | CASSAAGTNTEAFF
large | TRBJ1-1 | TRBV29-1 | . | TGCAGTACCAGACTAAACACTGAAGCTTTCTTT | CSTRLNTEAFF
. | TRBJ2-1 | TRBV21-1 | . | . | CASSKVVAGGNEQFF
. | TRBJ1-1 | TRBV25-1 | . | TGTGCCAGCAGTGAACCTCGATGGGCTGAAGCTTTCTTT | CASSEPRWAEAFF
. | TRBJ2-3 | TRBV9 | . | TGTGCCAGCAGCGCCCGTAGTTCGAGCCGCACAGATACGCAGTATTTT | CASSARSSSRTDTQYF
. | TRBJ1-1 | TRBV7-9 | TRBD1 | TGTGCCAGCAGCTTTCAGTCGGCAGGGGGGACTGAAGCTTTCTTT | CASSFQSAGGTEAFF
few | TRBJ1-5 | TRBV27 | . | TGTGCCAGCAGCTTGGGGCCGGGTTATAGCAATCAGCCCCAGCATTTT | CASSLGPGYSNQPQHF
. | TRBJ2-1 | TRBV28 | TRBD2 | TGTGCCACTCAACCCCCTAGCGGGAGCTACAATGAGCAGTTCTTC | CATQPPSGSYNEQFF
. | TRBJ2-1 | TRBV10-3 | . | TGTGCCATCAGCAGGCAACAATACAATGAGCAGTTCTTC | CAISRQQYNEQFF
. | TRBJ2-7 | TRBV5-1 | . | TGCGCCAGCAGCTTGGCCGGAGGGGGCGAGGACGAGCAGTACTTC | CASSLAGGGEDEQYF
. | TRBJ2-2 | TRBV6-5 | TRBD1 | TGTGCCAGCAGGGGACAGGGGTTAATCGGGGAGCTGTTTTTT | CASRGQGLIGELFF
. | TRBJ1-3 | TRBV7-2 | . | TGTGCCAGCAGCTTTTATGGAAACACCATATATTTT | CASSFYGNTIYF
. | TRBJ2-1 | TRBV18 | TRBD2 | TGTGCCAGCTCACCACAGGGCGGGAGGGCTAAGAATGAGCAGTTCTTC | CASSPQGGRAKNEQFF
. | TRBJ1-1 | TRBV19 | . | TGTGCCAGTAGTATCAGGAGGGGAAACACTGAAGCTTTCTTT | CASSIRRGNTEAFF
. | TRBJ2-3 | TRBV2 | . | TGTGCCAGCAGTGGGTGGGACCTTAGCACAGATACGCAGTATTTT | CASSGWDLSTDTQYF
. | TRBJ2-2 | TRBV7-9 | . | TGTGCCAGCAGCTTAGAGGTCGGCTTGGCCGGGGAGCTGTTTTTT | CASSLEVGLAGELFF
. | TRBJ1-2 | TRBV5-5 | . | TGTGCCAGCAGCTTGGAAGGGGTCAGTGGCTACACCTTC | CASSLEGVSGYTF
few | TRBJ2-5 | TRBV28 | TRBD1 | TGTGCCAGCAGTTCGGGACAGGGGAATATCGAGACCCAGTACTTC | CASSSGQGNIETQYF
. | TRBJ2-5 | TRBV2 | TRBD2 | TGTGCCAGCAGTGTGGTGCGGGGGGCCTGGGAGACCCAGTACTTC | CASSVVRGAWETQYF
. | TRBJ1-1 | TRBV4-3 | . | TGCGCCAGCAGCCAAGAAGGGGCGAGTTTTAGAAACACTGAAGCTTTCTTT | CASSQEGASFRNTEAFF
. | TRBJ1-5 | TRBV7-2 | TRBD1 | TGTGCCAGCAGCTTAGTCACAGGGGGCGGCAATCAGCCCCAGCATTTT | CASSLVTGGGNQPQHF
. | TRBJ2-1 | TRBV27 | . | TGTGCCAGCTGGAAAGCGGGCAATGAGCAGTTCTTC | CASWKAGNEQFF
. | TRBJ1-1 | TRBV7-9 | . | TGTGCCAGCAGGAGCACGGCAGGCACTGAAGCTTTCTTT | CASRSTAGTEAFF
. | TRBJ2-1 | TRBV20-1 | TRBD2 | TGCAGTGTCCCAGGACTAGCAGTGCCGTTCTTC | CSVPGLAVPFF
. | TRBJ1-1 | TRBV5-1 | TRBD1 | TGCGCCAGCAGCACACAGGGGGGACTATTGAACACTGAAGCTTTCTTT | CASSTQGGLLNTEAFF
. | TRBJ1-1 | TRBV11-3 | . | TGTGCCAGCAGCTTAGCCCAGAACACTGAAGCTTTCTTT | CASSLAQNTEAFF
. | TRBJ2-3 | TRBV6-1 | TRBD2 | TGTGCCAGCAGTGAACGGGCTAGCGGGGGGGTGGCAGATACGCAGTATTTT | CASSERASGGVADTQYF
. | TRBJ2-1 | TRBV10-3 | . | TGTGCCATCAAAGGGGGTAAGGGTGAGCAGTTCTTC | CAIKGGKGEQFF
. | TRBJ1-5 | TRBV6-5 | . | TGTGCCAGCAGTAGTTTCTTAGATAGCAATCAGCCCCAGCATTTT | CASSSFLDSNQPQHF
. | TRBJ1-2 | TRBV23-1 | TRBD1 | TGCGCCAGCAGTCAATCGATCGCGACAGGGGATGGCTACACCTTC | CASSQSIATGDGYTF
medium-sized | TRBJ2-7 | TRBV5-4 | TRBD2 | TGTGCCAGCAGCGAGACTAGCGGAGGGCCCTCCTACGAGCAGTACTTC | CASSETSGGPSYEQYF
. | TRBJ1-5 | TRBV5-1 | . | TGCGCCAGCAGCCCGAACGGACAGTCAAGCAATCAGCCCCAGCATTTT | CASSPNGQSSNQPQHF
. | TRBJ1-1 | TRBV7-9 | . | TGTGCCAGCAGCTTAGCGAGCCTTCGAGCAGGGGCTGAAGCTTTCTTT | CASSLASLRAGAEAFF
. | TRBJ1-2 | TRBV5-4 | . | TGTGCCAGCAGCTTGGGCCTTCGGGGCATTCGCTATGGCTACACCTTC | CASSLGLRGIRYGYTF
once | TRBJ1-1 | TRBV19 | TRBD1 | TGTGCCAGTAGAAACAGGGGTAGGGAAATGAACACTGAAGCTTTCTTT | CASRNRGREMNTEAFF